The present T cell receptor beta chain was sequenced within a study of blood T cell repertoires in COVID-19. Study-wide background: The analysed material was cDNA or gDNA that came from T cells, B-cell-depleted T cells, or PBMCs.

Assay: immunoSEQ multiplex PCR; the TCRdb copy retains only in-frame clones and omits some. The table lists roughly 220,000 clones, 86% of them singletons. The germline gives CDR1 LGHDT, CDR2 YNNKEL (reference sequence). The V end was cut by 1 base, the J end by 2 bases, with 7 bases between. This CDR3 is 14 amino acids long. The sample taken for sequencing was peripheral blood. The TCR sequence derives from a man aged 30-40 years who had recovered from COVID-19. The rearrangement uses TRBV3-1 (or the pseudogene TRBV3-2) and TRBJ2-3; D is ambiguous. As DNA, the CDR3 is TGTGCCAGCAGCCAAGCCAGGTCCACAGATACGCAGTATTTT. It is translated as CASSQARSTDTQYF.